A single sample gave rise to the 18 T cell receptor beta chains below, sequenced in a study of PD-L1 blockade in urothelial cancer (dated by TCRdb to about 2017). What this sample's time point label stands for: peripheral blood 6 weeks after treatment start. The library relied on the immunoSEQ multiplex PCR assay. The table comes from immuneACCESS by way of TCRdb, which keeps in-frame sequences with V and J called. Part of the clones is missing from these tables; in studies checked, under half for an unresolved V gene and the rest for unknown reasons. Here the sample has 80,000 to 95,000 clones; less than 85% occur a single time. The leading ten clones occupy 8.4% of the sample. Sequenced material: PBMCs, taken around atezolizumab (anti-PD-L1) treatment. The receptors originated from a man between 65 and 79 years old with urothelial cancer.

A few counts support this clone. The chain recombines TRBV11-1 with TRBJ2-5; the D gene is possibly TRBD1 (6 bases). Trimming removed 5 bases from V and 4 bases from J, with 14 bases in between. This CDR3 is built from 14 residues. The germline CDR1 and CDR2 sequences are SGHAT and FQDESV (reference sequence). For the CDR3, the DNA is TGTGCCAGCAGCGTAAACCCACAGGGAGAGACCCAGTACTTC. This gives the protein CASSVNPQGETQYF.

This sequence joins TRBV6-6 and TRBJ1-3, with TRBD1 matching over 8 bases. The CDR3 is 15 amino acids. Trimming at V came to 5 bases and at J to 2 bases, leaving 5 bases not matched to a gene. Germline CDR1 MNHNY, CDR2 SVGAGI (reference sequence). The CDR3 protein is CASSPDRETGNTIYF. CDR3 in DNA: TGTGCCAGCAGTCCGGACAGGGAGACTGGAAACACCATATATTTT.

This chain links TRBV6-1 with TRBJ1-4; D gene unclear. Deletions cut 2 bases from V and 3 bases from J, with 13 bases between. Germline V gene sequence: CDR1 MNHNS, CDR2 SASEGT. The CDR3 covers 16 residues. For the CDR3, the DNA is TGTGCCAGCAGTGAAACCCGAGAGGGCTCTAATGAAAAACTGTTTTTT. Translating it yields CASSETREGSNEKLFF.

V gene TRBV19 combines with J gene TRBJ2-5, with 8 bases lining up with TRBD1. Germline CDR1 is LNHDA and CDR2 is SQIVND (reference sequence). The length of the CDR3 is 15 residues. The J segment lost 1 base and the V segment lost 5 bases, leaving 6 bases of the junction unmatched. The CDR3 DNA follows: TGTGCCAGTAGTGCAGGGGGCGTAGGCCAAGAGACCCAGTACTTC. It yields the protein CASSAGGVGQETQYF.

This chain connects TRBV19 to TRBJ1-1, with 7 positions matching TRBD1. Germline values: CDR1 LNHDA, CDR2 SQIVND (reference sequence). This CDR3 spans 13 amino acids. J gave up 4 bases and V 6 bases, and 5 bases lay outside the gene matches. CDR3: CASRKTGTTEAFF. As DNA, the CDR3 is TGTGCCAGTAGGAAGACAGGGACCACTGAAGCTTTCTTT. The variable domain in full, with the rest retrieved from reference TRBV19 and TRBJ1-1, is DGGITQSPKYLFRKEGQNVTLSCEQNLNHDAMYWYRQDPGQGLRLIYYSQIVNDFQKGDIAEGYSVSREKKESFPLTVTSAQKNPTAFYLCASRKTGTTEAFFGQGTRLTVV.

The chain links TRBV5-1 to TRBJ2-7; 11 bases are shared with TRBD2. The J segment lost 6 bases and the V segment lost 4 bases, leaving 12 bases of the junction unmatched. Germline assignment: CDR1 SGHRS and CDR2 YFSETQ. CDR3 length: 16 amino acids. The DNA for the CDR3 is TGCGCCAGCAGCATAGCAACTACTAGCGGGGGTGGCGAGCAGTACTTC. It specifies CASSIATTSGGGEQYF.

The count of this clone is one. An end of the junction differs from the germline gene, which may be a read error. The V gene is TRBV5-6, the J gene TRBJ1-2; D not certain. Germline V gene sequence: CDR1 SGHDT, CDR2 YYEEEE. The CDR3 contains 14 residues. The CDR3 DNA reads as TGTGCCAGCAACTTGGTAGCCCGGGGTAATGGCTACACCTTC. Amino acid sequence: CASNLVARGNGYTF.

J is TRBJ2-5 and V is TRBV2; 9 bases map to TRBD2. This CDR3 contains 14 residues. J gave up 4 bases and V 7 bases, and 7 bases lay outside the gene matches. The V gene's germline CDR1 is SNHLY and CDR2 FYNNEI. Here the CDR3 reads CASTGLALGETQYF. The CDR3 nucleotides read TGTGCCAGCACCGGACTAGCGTTGGGAGAGACCCAGTACTTC.

This clone was counted many times. V and J are TRBV6-5 and TRBJ2-7; 7 bases align to TRBD2. J lost 2 bases, V lost 0 bases, and 4 bases had no gene match. CDR3 length: 15 residues. Germline values: CDR1 MNHEY, CDR2 SVGAGI. The CDR3 nucleotides read TGTGCCAGCAGTTACTCGTCAGGGAGGGCCTACGAGCAGTACTTC. Its protein product is CASSYSSGRAYEQYF.

This chain links TRBV7-3 with TRBJ2-1, with 9 nucleotides matching TRBD2. The CDR3 is made up of 13 amino acids. J lost 8 bases, V lost 8 bases, and 7 bases had no gene match. CDR1 is SGHTA, CDR2 FQGTGA, per germline. In DNA, the CDR3 is TGTGCCAGCGCTAGCGGGAATGCGGATGAGCAGTTCTTC. Its translation: CASASGNADEQFF. Full variable domain (outside the CDR3, taken from reference TRBV7-3 and TRBJ2-1): GAGVSQTPSNKVTEKGKYVELRCDPISGHTALYWYRQSLGQGPEFLIYFQGTGAADDSGLPNDRFFAVRPEGSVSTLKIQRTERGDSAVYLCASASGNADEQFFGPGTRLTVL.

This clone was detected a few times. The V gene is TRBV18, the J gene TRBJ1-2; 9 nucleotides match TRBD1. Germline V CDR1 and CDR2: KGHSH, LQKENI. This CDR3 has 18 amino acids. V was pared by 2 bases and J by 4 bases, with 14 bases of the junction left unmatched. CDR3 sequence: CASSPRAPGTGFFYGYTF. The CDR3 nucleotides read TGTGCCAGCTCACCAAGGGCACCCGGGACAGGGTTTTTCTATGGCTACACCTTC.

This chain joins TRBV15 and TRBJ2-3, with 8 bases fitting TRBD2. CDR1 is LNHNV and CDR2 is YYDKDF in the germline V gene (reference sequence). This CDR3 is 14 amino acids long. V shed 1 base, J shed 5 bases, and the junction held 2 bases outside the gene matches. CDR3 in DNA: TGTGCCACCAGCAGAGCTCTAGCGGGAGATACGCAGTATTTT. Translated, it gives CATSRALAGDTQYF. Using reference TRBV15 and TRBJ2-3 for the parts outside the CDR3, the full variable domain is DAMVIQNPRYQVTQFGKPVTLSCSQTLNHNVMYWYQQKSSQAPKLLFHYYDKDFNNEADTPDNFQSRRPNTSFCFLDIRSPGLGDTAMYLCATSRALAGDTQYFGPGTRLTVL.

As concerns this clone: Other DNA sequences in the sample encode the same CDR3. The V gene is TRBV18, the J gene TRBJ1-2; TRBD1 matches 12 bases. V was pared by 3 bases and J by 8 bases, with 1 base of the junction left unmatched. The germline V gene has CDR1 KGHSH and CDR2 LQKENI. This CDR3 has 13 amino acids. This chain's CDR3 is CASSPGTGGGYTF. CDR3 bases: TGTGCCAGCTCACCCGGGACAGGGGGCGGCTACACCTTC. Combining the CDR3 with reference TRBV18 and TRBJ1-2 gives the whole variable domain NAGVMQNPRHLVRRRGQEARLRCSPMKGHSHVYWYRQLPEEGLKFMVYLQKENIIDESGMPKERFSAEFPKEGPSILRIQQVVRGDSAAYFCASSPGTGGGYTFGSGTRLTVV.

J is TRBJ2-2 and V is TRBV18; possibly TRBD1 for D (5 bases). Trimming took off 1 base at V and 0 bases at J, with 9 bases between the two ends. Germline assignment: CDR1 KGHSH and CDR2 LQKENI. The CDR3 has 16 residues. The CDR3 DNA is TGTGCCAGCTCACCACGACAGCCAGCGAACACCGGGGAGCTGTTTTTT. Translation gives CASSPRQPANTGELFF.

The rearrangement uses TRBV18 and TRBJ2-7; TRBD1 aligns across 8 bases. Trimming took 6 bases from V and 2 from J; bases not matched to a gene: 6. Germline CDR1 is KGHSH and CDR2 is LQKENI. The CDR3 loop spans 14 amino acids. The CDR3 DNA reads as TGTGCCAGCTCGCTGGGACAGGAGGCCTACGAGCAGTACTTC. Its translation: CASSLGQEAYEQYF.

This CDR3 reads CASSLPGTRVLDTQYF. The CDR3 DNA sequence: TGTGCCAGCAGTCTCCCCGGGACTAGAGTATTAGATACGCAGTATTTT. The genes are TRBV5-4 and TRBJ2-3, with 8 bases identical to TRBD2. The CDR3 is 16 residues long. Germline V gives CDR1 SGHNT, CDR2 YYREEE (reference sequence). The trim removed 5 bases at V and 5 bases at J, leaving 13 bases unmatched.

V is TRBV6-6 and J is TRBJ1-2, with TRBD1 identical over 7 bases. Germline lookup yields CDR1 MNHNY and CDR2 SVGAGI (reference sequence). J was trimmed by 1 base and V by 7 bases; bases with no gene match: 9. This CDR3 has 15 residues. CDR3 sequence reads: CASKPGQGVNYGYTF. The CDR3 DNA follows: TGTGCCAGCAAGCCCGGGCAGGGGGTTAACTATGGCTACACCTTC.

The rearrangement uses TRBV12-2 and TRBJ2-2; the table's D call, TRBD2, has no DNA check behind it. TRBV12-2 is a pseudogene. The CDR3 spans 18 residues. The CDR3 spells CASRKWRTGLAGNGELFF. The CDR3, as DNA: TGTGCAAGTCGAAAGTGGCGTACGGGACTAGCGGGGAACGGGGAGCTGTTTTTT.